Following are 15 T cell receptor beta chains from one sample sequenced in a study of CD8 T cells in Susac syndrome. It was with random hexamers that roughly 0.45 to 1 ug RNA was reverse transcribed. TCRdb analysed the immunoSEQ multiplex PCR reads with MiXCR anew, one entry per CDR3 protein. This table has around 200,000 distinct CDR3 sequences, 85% to 95% appearing once. What was sequenced was CD4+ T cells from PBMCs. The receptors derive from a human donor in good health.

Worth noting for this clonotype: One end of the junction fails to match germline, which may point to a read error. This rearrangement joins TRBV28 to TRBJ2-4, with 7 bases aligning to TRBD1. The CDR3 totals 14 residues. From germline, CDR1 is MDHEN and CDR2 SYDVKM. CDR3 region: CAGRPTGSKNIQYF. The CDR3 DNA reads as TGTGCCGGCAGACCGACAGGGTCCAAAAACATTCAGTACTTC.

This clonotype appeared once. The rearrangement joins TRBV30 to TRBJ1-2; D possibly corresponds to TRBD1 (6 bases). The CDR3 consists of 13 residues. In germline, CDR1 is GTSNPN, CDR2 SVGIG (reference sequence). Trimming took off 0 bases at V and 7 bases at J, with 12 bases between the two ends. DNA of the CDR3: TGTGCCTGGAGTGTACACAGGGCCACTGGCTACACCTTC. It specifies CAWSVHRATGYTF.

The genes are TRBV13 and TRBJ2-3; possibly TRBD1 for D (5 bases). Germline V gives CDR1 PRHDT, CDR2 FYEKMQ (reference sequence). V shed 6 bases and J shed 1 base, with 14 bases lying between them. This CDR3 is built from 15 residues. The CDR3 sequence is CASSERQGRTDTQYF. The CDR3 nucleotides are TGTGCCAGCAGTGAAAGGCAGGGCCGCACAGATACGCAGTATTTT.

The rearrangement links TRBV18 to TRBJ2-7; 12 bases line up with TRBD1. The CDR3 runs to 15 residues. Trimming cost V 4 bases and J 5 bases; bases outside gene matches: 6. The V gene's germline CDR1 is KGHSH and CDR2 LQKENI. The CDR3 nucleotides read TGTGCCAGCTCACTGACGGGACAGGGGGCCCACGAGCAGTACGTC. Translating it yields CASSLTGQGAHEQYV.

The chain is built from TRBV3-1 and TRBJ2-1; perhaps TRBD2 as D (6 bases). V was clipped by 3 bases and J by 6 bases, with 6 bases between them. This CDR3 spans 12 amino acids. In germline, CDR1 is LGHDT, CDR2 YNNKEL (reference sequence). The CDR3 protein is CASSHGGNEQFF. CDR3 bases: TGTGCCAGCAGCCACGGGGGCAATGAGCAGTTCTTC.

The genes are TRBV15 and TRBJ2-7; the match to TRBD1 covers 7 bases. This CDR3 has 19 amino acids. J gave up 0 bases and V 0 bases, and 14 bases lay outside the gene matches. Germline CDR1 is LNHNV and CDR2 is YYDKDF (reference sequence). As DNA, the CDR3 is TGTGCCACCAGCAGAGAGTCCTTTTTCTGGACAGGAGACTCCTACGAGCAGTACGTC. Residues: CATSRESFFWTGDSYEQYV.

This rearrangement joins TRBV3-1 to TRBJ2-1; the D gene is possibly TRBD1 (6 bases). CDR1 and CDR2 (germline): LGHDT, YNNKEL (reference sequence). The CDR3 has 13 residues. V was shortened by 1 base and J by 13 bases, with 14 bases between the two germline ends. In DNA, the CDR3 is TGTGCCAGCAGCCAAGTGGGGACACAAGACCAGTTCTTC. Amino acid sequence: CASSQVGTQDQFF.

The CDR3 protein is CASRARDGYTF. CDR3 nucleotide sequence: TGTGCCAGCAGGGCGAGGGATGGCTACACCTTC. V gene TRBV28 combines with J gene TRBJ1-2; D unresolved. The CDR3 runs to 11 residues. The ends were cut back, 6 bases at V and 6 bases at J, with 8 bases in the middle. Germline V lookup: CDR1 MDHEN, CDR2 SYDVKM.

This clonotype was seen only once. The V gene is TRBV6-2 or TRBV6-3, the J gene TRBJ2-3, with D possibly being TRBD2 (5 bases). The V gene lost 7 bases and the J gene lost 0 bases, with 11 bases spanning the gap. Germline assignment: CDR1 MNHEY and CDR2 SVGEGT. CDR3 length equals 14 residues. DNA for the CDR3: TGTGCCAGCAAGGCCGGGGTGAGCACAGATACGCAGTATTTT. Amino acids: CASKAGVSTDTQYF.

The chain employs TRBV7-9 and TRBJ2-7; 9 positions match TRBD1. The CDR3 totals 13 residues. The germline gives CDR1 SEHNR, CDR2 FQNEAQ (reference sequence). V was clipped by 6 bases and J by 5 bases; unmatched bases: 5. CDR3 amino acids: CASSRTGVDEQYV. In nucleotides, the CDR3 is TGTGCCAGCAGTCGGACAGGGGTGGACGAGCAGTACGTC.

The rearrangement joins TRBV20-1 to TRBJ1-2, with D hard to call. The CDR3 spans 12 residues. Per the germline V gene, CDR1 is DFQATT and CDR2 is SNEGSKA (reference sequence). CDR3 amino acids: CSSRTGFYGYTF. DNA for the CDR3: TGCAGCAGTAGGACGGGATTCTATGGCTACACCTTC.

J is TRBJ2-1 and V is TRBV12-3 or TRBV12-4, with 15 bases identical to TRBD2. Losses at the gene ends were 6 bases for V and 1 base for J; bases not matched to a gene: 16. This CDR3 is 21 amino acids long. The CDR3 here is CASRSWYAGLAGGLSYNEQFF. The DNA for the CDR3 is TGTGCCAGCAGATCCTGGTACGCGGGACTAGCGGGAGGCCTTTCCTACAATGAGCAGTTCTTC.

Remarks on this clonotype: The junction does not match germline at one end; this may be a read error. V gene TRBV20-1 combines with J gene TRBJ1-2, with 7 bases that match TRBD1. The CDR3 consists of 14 residues. Germline CDR1 and CDR2: DFQATT and SNEGSKA (reference sequence). For the CDR3, the DNA is TGCAGTGTTAGACAGGGAGGCCTTCTCTATGGCTACACCTTC. This sequence encodes CSVRQGGLLYGYTF.

The chain has TRBV7-2 and TRBJ2-5, with 11 bases aligning to TRBD2. Germline V lookup: CDR1 SGHTA, CDR2 FQGNSA. The CDR3 contains 17 residues. V trimming: 6 bases; J trimming: 1 base; junction bases outside the gene matches: 10. In DNA, the CDR3 is TGTGCCAGCAGTCGGAGACTAGCGGGGCCACTCCAAGAGACCCAGTACTTC. Translated, it gives CASSRRLAGPLQETQYF.

For the CDR3, the DNA is TGTGCCAGCAGCGTGCGACAGGGACCCTCCTACGAGCAGTACTTC. Its protein is CASSVRQGPSYEQYF. The V call is TRBV11-2, the J call TRBJ2-7; 7 nucleotides agree with TRBD1. Trimming cost V 5 bases and J 0 bases; bases outside gene matches: 7. This CDR3 is built from 15 residues. Germline values: CDR1 SGHAT, CDR2 FQNNGV.